The 10 T cell receptor beta chains in this list originate from one sample, sequenced in a study of blood T cell repertoires in COVID-19. Data came from immunoSEQ multiplex PCR; TCRdb stores just in-frame clones and leaves some out. Seen here are over 30,000 clones, around 77% observed once, and the top ten hold 16%. Sequenced: peripheral blood. Receptors were obtained from a human donor in a cohort sampled during active COVID-19.

This clone was seen only a few times. The chain carries TRBV5-1 and TRBJ1-4, with D possibly TRBD1 on 5 matching bases. CDR3 length equals 14 residues. The germline gives CDR1 SGHRS, CDR2 YFSETQ. V lost 4 bases to trimming and J lost 8 bases, with 15 bases between them. The CDR3 nucleotides read TGCGCCAGCAGCCTCTCAGGGATTGGGGAAAAACTGTTTTTT. It codes for CASSLSGIGEKLFF.

CDR3 bases: TGTGCCAGCAGTTGGACTGATGGAAACACCATATATTTT. This gives the protein CASSWTDGNTIYF. This sequence joins TRBV12-3 or TRBV12-4 and TRBJ1-3; no clear D gene. The V and J ends lost 4 bases and 3 bases respectively, with 7 bases between them. This CDR3 region has 13 residues.

This clone was seen a handful of times. V gene TRBV28 combines with J gene TRBJ1-4, with 8 nucleotides matching TRBD1. Germline V gene sequence: CDR1 MDHEN, CDR2 SYDVKM. Trimming cost V 1 base and J 5 bases; bases outside gene matches: 9. The CDR3 covers 17 residues. The CDR3 coding sequence is TGTGCCAGCAGTTTATCCTATACACAGGGGGTAAATGAAAAACTGTTTTTT. Its translation is CASSLSYTQGVNEKLFF.

This clone has only a few counts. This rearrangement joins TRBV28 to TRBJ1-2; TRBD1 matches 10 bases. The CDR3 contains 17 residues. Trimming at V came to 7 bases and at J to 3 bases, leaving 14 bases not matched to a gene. CDR1 is MDHEN and CDR2 is SYDVKM in the germline V gene. CDR3 residues: CASNYPTGGSEDYGYTF. For the CDR3, the DNA is TGTGCCAGCAACTACCCGACAGGGGGCAGCGAGGACTATGGCTACACCTTC.

This chain uses TRBV5-4 with TRBJ2-7, with D possibly matching TRBD1 (5 bases). V shed 3 bases and J shed 2 bases, with 15 bases lying between them. This CDR3 region has 15 residues. Germline assignment: CDR1 SGHNT and CDR2 YYREEE (reference sequence). The CDR3 nucleotides read TGTGCCAGCAGCTCCCGAAGGGGTCCCACCTACGAGCAGTACTTC. Protein product: CASSSRRGPTYEQYF.

The chain recombines TRBV5-1 with TRBJ1-1, with a possible D match to TRBD1 (5 bases). CDR3 length equals 16 residues. Germline CDR1 and CDR2: SGHRS and YFSETQ. V was cut by 0 bases and J by 4 bases, with 16 bases left in between. The CDR3 sequence: CASSLAGAGKVTEAFF. CDR3 sequence (DNA): TGCGCCAGCAGCTTGGCCGGAGCAGGGAAGGTCACTGAAGCTTTCTTT.

The chain uses TRBV28 and TRBJ2-6, with a weak D call TRBD2 (6 bases). The V end lost 1 base, the J end lost 0 bases, and 13 bases lay between the germline ends. The germline V gene has CDR1 MDHEN and CDR2 SYDVKM. The CDR3 loop spans 18 amino acids. CDR3 coding DNA: TGTGCCAGCAGTTTATCCGGCGGGACCAGCTCTGGGGCCAACGTCCTGACTTTC. Residues: CASSLSGGTSSGANVLTF.

The chain uses TRBV5-5 and TRBJ2-6; 11 bases match TRBD1. Germline CDR1 is SGHKS and CDR2 is YYEKEE (reference sequence). V was pared by 2 bases and J by 4 bases, with 8 bases of the junction left unmatched. The CDR3 sequence is 18 residues long. Here the CDR3 DNA reads TGTGCCAGCAGCTTATCCGGACAGGGGGCGTTCGGGGCCAACGTCCTGACTTTC. Its protein product is CASSLSGQGAFGANVLTF.

This clone was counted a single time. The rearrangement uses TRBV6-1 and TRBJ2-5; TRBD1 is a possible D gene (6 bases). CDR1 is MNHNS and CDR2 is SASEGT in the germline V gene. The CDR3 spans 16 residues. The V gene lost 5 bases and the J gene lost 1 base, with 17 bases spanning the gap. CDR3 nucleotide sequence: TGTGCCAGCAGTAAAGGGACATTTTCCTCCCAAGAGACCCAGTACTTC. This translates into CASSKGTFSSQETQYF.

The genes are TRBV7-9 and TRBJ2-5; 14 positions agree with TRBD2. The germline V gene encodes CDR1 SEHNR and CDR2 FQNEAQ (reference sequence). The CDR3 loop spans 17 amino acids. The trim removed 4 bases at V and 3 bases at J, leaving 7 bases unmatched. The CDR3 bases are TGTGCCAGCAGCTCCCAGACTAGCGGGGGGGCAAAAGAGACCCAGTACTTC. This translates into CASSSQTSGGAKETQYF. Complete variable domain (other parts from reference TRBV7-9 and TRBJ2-5): DTGVSQNPRHKITKRGQNVTFRCDPISEHNRLYWYRQTLGQGPEFLTYFQNEAQLEKSRLLSDRFSAERPKGSFSTLEIQRTEQGDSAMYLCASSSQTSGGAKETQYFGPGTRLLVL.